The clone carrying this T cell receptor (beta chain) has more than one count but fewer than ten. Its specificity is not known. The sample comes from a study of T-cell reconstitution after alpha-beta-depleted transplantation in children. Preparing the TCRbeta library involved the use of unique molecular identifiers. One entry per CDR3 protein, called by TCRdb with MiXCR from the PCR reads. Here the sample spans about 600,000 distinct CDR3 sequences, 10% to 15% being singletons. General observations from the study: It was reported that alpha-beta T cells came from several hundred expanded graft clones (about two months after transplant).

V lost 4 bases to trimming and J lost 5 bases; unmatched junction nucleotides: 6. The CDR3 loop spans 15 amino acids. CDR1 PRHDT and CDR2 FYEKMQ come from the germline V gene (reference sequence). This receptor was identified in a male patient younger than 18 who had a stem cell transplant for acute myeloid leukemia, so the T cells may come from the graft donor. The input for sequencing was PBMCs, mostly from graft donor cells, taken 360 days after TCRalphabeta/CD19-depleted stem cell transplant. The J gene is TRBJ2-7, the V gene TRBV13; TRBD1 matches 12 bases. The CDR3 DNA sequence: TGTGCCAGCAGCTACACCGGGACAGGGGGCCACGAGCAGTACTTC. It specifies CASSYTGTGGHEQYF.